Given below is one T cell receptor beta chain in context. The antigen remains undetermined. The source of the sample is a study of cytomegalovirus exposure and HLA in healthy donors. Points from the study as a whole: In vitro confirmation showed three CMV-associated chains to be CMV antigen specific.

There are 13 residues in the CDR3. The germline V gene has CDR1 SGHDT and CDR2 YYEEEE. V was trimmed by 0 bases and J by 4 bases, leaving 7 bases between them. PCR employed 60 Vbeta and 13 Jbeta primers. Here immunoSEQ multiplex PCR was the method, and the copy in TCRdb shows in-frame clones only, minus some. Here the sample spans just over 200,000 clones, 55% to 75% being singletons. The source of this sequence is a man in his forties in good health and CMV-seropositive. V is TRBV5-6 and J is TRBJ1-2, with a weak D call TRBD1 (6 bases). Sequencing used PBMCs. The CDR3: CASSLDRVYGYTF. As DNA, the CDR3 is TGTGCCAGCAGCTTGGACAGGGTCTATGGCTACACCTTC.